The 16 T cell receptor beta chains listed next were all sequenced from one sample in a study of cytomegalovirus exposure and HLA in healthy donors. Primers for the PCR totalled 60 Vbeta and 13 Jbeta. Method: immunoSEQ multiplex PCR; TCRdb's copy keeps in-frame clones and lacks some. The table includes 150,000 to 200,000 clones, about 86% detected once. The sample comprised PBMCs. These receptor sequences come from a woman in her late teens or twenties in good health and CMV-seronegative.

The rearrangement joins TRBV6-1 to TRBJ1-4, with D perhaps TRBD1 (6 bases). Trimming left V 6 bases short and J 4 bases short, with 9 bases between. The CDR3 sequence is 13 residues long. Germline lookup yields CDR1 MNHNS and CDR2 SASEGT. The CDR3 loop is CASRRGLNEKLFF. Written as DNA, the CDR3 is TGTGCCAGCAGGCGGGGGCTTAATGAAAAACTGTTTTTT.

The V call is TRBV7-9, the J call TRBJ1-2; 10 bases fit TRBD1. CDR3 length: 14 amino acids. The germline CDR1 and CDR2 sequences are SEHNR and FQNEAQ (reference sequence). V lost 6 bases to trimming and J lost 4 bases; unmatched junction nucleotides: 5. CDR3: CASRGQGISYGYTF. The CDR3 DNA sequence: TGTGCCAGCAGGGGACAGGGGATCTCCTATGGCTACACCTTC.

CDR3 amino acids: CASSPGQARRAHGYTF. CDR3 in DNA: TGTGCCAGCAGCCCGGGACAGGCGCGTCGGGCGCATGGCTACACCTTC. This chain connects TRBV28 to TRBJ1-2; 8 nucleotides line up with TRBD1. This CDR3 has 16 residues. Germline CDR1 is MDHEN and CDR2 is SYDVKM. With V trimmed by 6 bases and J by 6 bases, 15 bases remained unmatched.

The CDR3, as DNA: TGTGCCAGCAGTTTAGGGGGGGCGCGGGGGGCCAACGTCCTGACTTTC. Its protein product is CASSLGGARGANVLTF. The chain recombines TRBV27 with TRBJ2-6; weak D call: TRBD2 (7 bases). The CDR3 is 16 residues long. Germline-derived CDR1 and CDR2 are MNHEY and SMNVEV (reference sequence). Deletions cut 2 bases from V and 4 bases from J, with 12 bases between.

The gene calls are TRBV6-1 and TRBJ1-6; D uncertain. Germline V lookup: CDR1 MNHNS, CDR2 SASEGT. Trimming left V 0 bases short and J 0 bases short, with 6 bases between. The CDR3 extends over 16 amino acids. CDR3 protein: CASSEAPSSYNSPLHF. In DNA, the CDR3 is TGTGCCAGCAGTGAAGCGCCGAGCTCCTATAATTCACCCCTCCACTTT.

A word on this clone: The germline gene is not matched at one end of the junction; a read error may be the cause. The chain links TRBV30 to TRBJ2-7, with TRBD1 matching 8 bases. The CDR3 totals 12 residues. Germline CDR1 and CDR2: GTSNPN and SVGIG (reference sequence). CDR3 sequence reads: CAWSYGQGPRNF. The CDR3 region has the DNA TGTGCCTGGAGTTATGGACAGGGCCCTCGGAACTTC. Using reference TRBV30 and TRBJ2-7 for the parts outside the CDR3, the full variable domain is SQTIHQWPATLVQPVGSPLSLECTVEGTSNPNLYWYRQAAGRGLQLLFYSVGIGQISSEVPQNLSASRPQDRQFILSSKKLLLSDSGFYLCAWSYGQGPRNFGPGTRLTVT.

The J gene is TRBJ1-3, the V gene TRBV11-2, with TRBD1 matching 7 bases. With 2 bases clipped from V and 9 bases from J, the junction kept 7 bases outside the gene matches. Germline CDR1 and CDR2: SGHAT and FQNNGV. CDR3 length: 14 residues. The CDR3: CASSLTDRSGTIYF. The CDR3 DNA follows: TGTGCCAGCAGCTTAACGGACAGGTCGGGCACCATATATTTT.

This chain joins TRBV5-1 and TRBJ2-3, with D hard to call. The CDR3 spans 14 residues. Trimming shortened V by 7 bases and J by 1 base, and 13 bases separated the two germline ends. Per the germline V gene, CDR1 is SGHRS and CDR2 is YFSETQ. CDR3 protein: CASSRLLGTDTQYF. In DNA, the CDR3 is TGCGCCAGCTCCAGGCTGTTGGGCACAGATACGCAGTATTTT.

The V call is TRBV15, the J call TRBJ2-5; 10 bases match TRBD2. The J call could be wrong; TRBJ2-7 is a better fit for the DNA end. This CDR3 has 14 amino acids. In germline, CDR1 is LNHNV, CDR2 YYDKDF (reference sequence). Written as DNA, the CDR3 is TGTGCCACCAGCGTAACTAGCGGGATGTACGAGCAGTACTTC. This gives the protein CATSVTSGMYEQYF.

This chain uses TRBV6-1 with TRBJ1-5; tentative D call: TRBD1 (5 bases). Germline V gene data show CDR1 as MNHNS and CDR2 as SASEGT. V lost 10 bases, J lost 1 base, and 14 bases lay in between. This CDR3 has 14 amino acids. CDR3 nucleotides: TGTGCCATCTCCACGGAGGGGAGCAATCAGCCCCAGCATTTT. It yields the protein CAISTEGSNQPQHF.

This clone occurred a few times. The chain carries TRBV19 and TRBJ1-1; 10 nucleotides align to TRBD1. V lost 7 bases and J lost 11; bases outside the gene matches: 10. Germline assignment: CDR1 LNHDA and CDR2 SQIVND (reference sequence). The CDR3 totals 13 residues. DNA of the CDR3: TGTGCCAGTAAGGACAGGGGGTACGACGAGGCTTTCTTT. This sequence encodes CASKDRGYDEAFF. The full variable domain, with the rest looked up from reference TRBV19 and TRBJ1-1, is DGGITQSPKYLFRKEGQNVTLSCEQNLNHDAMYWYRQDPGQGLRLIYYSQIVNDFQKGDIAEGYSVSREKKESFPLTVTSAQKNPTAFYLCASKDRGYDEAFFGQGTRLTVV.

The rearrangement joins TRBV6-6 to TRBJ2-3, with 8 nucleotides matching TRBD1. This CDR3 contains 16 residues. The V gene end was trimmed by 2 bases and the J gene end by 2 bases; junction bases not matched to a gene: 6. CDR1 is MNHNY, CDR2 SVGAGI, per germline (reference sequence). CDR3 in amino acids: CASSYPAQGATDTQYF. The CDR3 nucleotides read TGTGCCAGCAGTTACCCGGCCCAGGGGGCCACAGATACGCAGTATTTT.

This sequence joins TRBV5-1 and TRBJ2-1, with 8 bases identical to TRBD2. The trim removed 0 bases at V and 7 bases at J, leaving 9 bases unmatched. The CDR3 extends over 16 amino acids. The germline gives CDR1 SGHRS, CDR2 YFSETQ. The chain's CDR3 is CASSLGFGRAQNEQFF. CDR3 coding DNA: TGCGCCAGCAGCTTGGGGTTCGGGAGGGCTCAAAATGAGCAGTTCTTC. Full variable domain (rest looked up from reference TRBV5-1 and TRBJ2-1): KAGVTQTPRYLIKTRGQQVTLSCSPISGHRSVSWYQQTPGQGLQFLFEYFSETQRNKGNFPGRFSGRQFSNSRSEMNVSTLELGDSALYLCASSLGFGRAQNEQFFGPGTRLTVL.

At least ten counts were recorded for this clone. V gene TRBV5-1 combines with J gene TRBJ2-7; TRBD2 matches 10 bases. The CDR3 consists of 14 residues. From germline, CDR1 is SGHRS and CDR2 YFSETQ. Losses at the gene ends were 2 bases for V and 5 bases for J; bases not matched to a gene: 4. The CDR3 nucleotides read TGCGCCAGCAGCTTAAAACTAGCGGGGAACGAGCAGTACTTC. Protein sequence: CASSLKLAGNEQYF.

V gene TRBV23-1 combines with J gene TRBJ1-1, with a weak D call TRBD1 (6 bases). TRBV23-1 is an open reading frame, and its role is uncertain. The CDR3 totals 9 residues. V was cut by 6 bases and J by 14 bases, with 10 bases left in between. The CDR3 DNA sequence: TGCGCCAGCAGGTCCGGGACATTCTTT. Its protein is CASRSGTFF.

The sample holds one count of this clone. The J gene is TRBJ2-7, the V gene TRBV2, with D tentatively TRBD1 (6 bases). V lost 6 bases to trimming and J lost 2 bases, with 17 bases between them. The CDR3 is 15 amino acids. Germline CDR1 is SNHLY and CDR2 is FYNNEI. The CDR3 is CASRPRGGAAYEQYF. The CDR3 bases are TGTGCCAGCAGGCCCCGAGGGGGTGCCGCCTACGAGCAGTACTTC.